This T cell receptor beta chain was identified during a study of blood T cell repertoires in COVID-19. The CDR3 sequence is 15 residues long. Trimming cost V 0 bases and J 4 bases, with 12 bases left between them. Germline V lookup: CDR1 SNHLY, CDR2 FYNNEI. Original data processing: The authors estimated nucleated cell counts from reference gene primer amplification. Profiling relied on immunoSEQ multiplex PCR, and the TCRdb table lists in-frame clones only, not all of them. V and J calls and clone size come straight from that table; D and trimming were deduced from the DNA. The table records about 150,000 clones, about 90% of them present only once.

Sequenced input: peripheral blood. The source is a woman aged 60 to 75 with active or convalescent COVID-19. The V call is TRBV2, the J call TRBJ1-2; D gene uncertain. In nucleotides, the CDR3 is TGTGCCAGCAGTGAAGCGAACAATTTCATCTATGGCTACACCTTC. It is translated as CASSEANNFIYGYTF.